This TCR beta chain emerged from a study of Ad26.COV2.S vaccination and SARS-CoV-2 variants. On the study more broadly: Donor joined the COV1001 Ad26.COV2.S trial arm. Into the muscle, Ad26.COV2.S was dosed once or twice, 56 days apart.

Some clones are missing from TCRdb's copy, which holds only in-frame ones; the method was immunoSEQ multiplex PCR. The table lists about 410,000 clones, about nine tenths of them singletons, with over 1.5% in the top ten. Per germline, CDR1 SGHNT and CDR2 YYREEE (reference sequence). The CDR3 covers 14 residues. Trimming cost V 1 base and J 4 bases; bases outside gene matches: 1. Sample treatment: around 19 received Ad26.COV2.S at low or high dose, single or two shots; roughly five received placebo; per-sample allocation not given. Samples were taken on day 63 after the first vaccine or placebo injection. An Ad26 vector was used to express Wuhan-strain SARS-CoV-2 spike as the vaccine.

The sample consisted of peripheral blood, taken in a trial of Ad26.COV2.S vaccine versus placebo. The gene calls are TRBV5-4 and TRBJ2-2, with TRBD2 matching 7 bases. This sequence originates from a person aged 18-65 years who received the Ad26.COV2.S COVID-19 vaccine or a placebo. The CDR3 here is CASSLTSVTGELFF. The CDR3 DNA reads as TGTGCCAGCAGCTTGACTAGCGTCACCGGGGAGCTGTTTTTT.